Listed below are T cell receptor beta chains from one sample, sequenced in a study of blood T cell repertoires in COVID-19. Profiling relied on immunoSEQ multiplex PCR, and the TCRdb table lists in-frame clones only, not all of them. The data hold 300,000 to 350,000 clones, with 75% to 95% observed a single time. Material: peripheral blood. The origin of the receptors is a young woman with COVID-19, enrolled during active disease. CDR3s include the opening cysteine and the closing phenylalanine or tryptophan. The D gene is left open where the match is weak. The size field is filled for only some rows; it gives once, few, many or a size class.

D | size | J | V | DNA | CDR3
- | - | TRBJ2-1 | TRBV19 | TGTGCCAGTAGTCAAGGACTCCTGAAGTTCTTC | CASSQGLLKFF
- | - | TRBJ1-5 | TRBV4-1 | TGCGCCAGCAGCCAAGAAAACCACAGGGTAAATCAGCCCCAGCATTTT | CASSQENHRVNQPQHF
TRBD2 | once | TRBJ2-1 | TRBV5-1 | TGCGCCAGCAGCTATTCCGGGACTAGTGTGAATGAGCAGTTCTTC | CASSYSGTSVNEQFF
- | - | TRBJ1-4 | TRBV6-6 | TGTGCCAGCAGTTATACCCCAAGCCCTAATGAAAAACTGTTTTTT | CASSYTPSPNEKLFF
TRBD1 | few | TRBJ1-1 | TRBV29-1 | TGCAGCGTCGGAGGGGGCGGCCCCGGGACTGAAGCTTTCTTT | CSVGGGGPGTEAFF
- | - | TRBJ2-7 | TRBV6-1 | TGTGCCAGCAGTGAAAGTCAGGCGAGCTCCTACGAGCAGTACTTC | CASSESQASSYEQYF
TRBD2 | few | TRBJ2-2 | TRBV9 | TGTGCCAGCAGCGAGACTAGCGGGGCTAACACCGGGGAGCTGTTTTTT | CASSETSGANTGELFF
- | - | TRBJ1-6 | TRBV28 | TGTGCCAGCAGTCCCCGGGACTGGGATTCACCCCTCCACTTT | CASSPRDWDSPLHF
- | - | TRBJ1-2 | TRBV19 | TGTGCCAGTAGTGAAGGGGCTAACTATGGCTACACCTTC | CASSEGANYGYTF
TRBD1 | - | TRBJ1-5 | TRBV24-1 | TGTGCCACCAGTGATGTGGGACAGGGGGCGAGTCAGCCCCAGCATTTT | CATSDVGQGASQPQHF
- | once | TRBJ2-1 | TRBV24-1 | TGTGCCACCAGTGAGCCAGGGGGGTTCTACAATGAGCAGTTCTTC | CATSEPGGFYNEQFF